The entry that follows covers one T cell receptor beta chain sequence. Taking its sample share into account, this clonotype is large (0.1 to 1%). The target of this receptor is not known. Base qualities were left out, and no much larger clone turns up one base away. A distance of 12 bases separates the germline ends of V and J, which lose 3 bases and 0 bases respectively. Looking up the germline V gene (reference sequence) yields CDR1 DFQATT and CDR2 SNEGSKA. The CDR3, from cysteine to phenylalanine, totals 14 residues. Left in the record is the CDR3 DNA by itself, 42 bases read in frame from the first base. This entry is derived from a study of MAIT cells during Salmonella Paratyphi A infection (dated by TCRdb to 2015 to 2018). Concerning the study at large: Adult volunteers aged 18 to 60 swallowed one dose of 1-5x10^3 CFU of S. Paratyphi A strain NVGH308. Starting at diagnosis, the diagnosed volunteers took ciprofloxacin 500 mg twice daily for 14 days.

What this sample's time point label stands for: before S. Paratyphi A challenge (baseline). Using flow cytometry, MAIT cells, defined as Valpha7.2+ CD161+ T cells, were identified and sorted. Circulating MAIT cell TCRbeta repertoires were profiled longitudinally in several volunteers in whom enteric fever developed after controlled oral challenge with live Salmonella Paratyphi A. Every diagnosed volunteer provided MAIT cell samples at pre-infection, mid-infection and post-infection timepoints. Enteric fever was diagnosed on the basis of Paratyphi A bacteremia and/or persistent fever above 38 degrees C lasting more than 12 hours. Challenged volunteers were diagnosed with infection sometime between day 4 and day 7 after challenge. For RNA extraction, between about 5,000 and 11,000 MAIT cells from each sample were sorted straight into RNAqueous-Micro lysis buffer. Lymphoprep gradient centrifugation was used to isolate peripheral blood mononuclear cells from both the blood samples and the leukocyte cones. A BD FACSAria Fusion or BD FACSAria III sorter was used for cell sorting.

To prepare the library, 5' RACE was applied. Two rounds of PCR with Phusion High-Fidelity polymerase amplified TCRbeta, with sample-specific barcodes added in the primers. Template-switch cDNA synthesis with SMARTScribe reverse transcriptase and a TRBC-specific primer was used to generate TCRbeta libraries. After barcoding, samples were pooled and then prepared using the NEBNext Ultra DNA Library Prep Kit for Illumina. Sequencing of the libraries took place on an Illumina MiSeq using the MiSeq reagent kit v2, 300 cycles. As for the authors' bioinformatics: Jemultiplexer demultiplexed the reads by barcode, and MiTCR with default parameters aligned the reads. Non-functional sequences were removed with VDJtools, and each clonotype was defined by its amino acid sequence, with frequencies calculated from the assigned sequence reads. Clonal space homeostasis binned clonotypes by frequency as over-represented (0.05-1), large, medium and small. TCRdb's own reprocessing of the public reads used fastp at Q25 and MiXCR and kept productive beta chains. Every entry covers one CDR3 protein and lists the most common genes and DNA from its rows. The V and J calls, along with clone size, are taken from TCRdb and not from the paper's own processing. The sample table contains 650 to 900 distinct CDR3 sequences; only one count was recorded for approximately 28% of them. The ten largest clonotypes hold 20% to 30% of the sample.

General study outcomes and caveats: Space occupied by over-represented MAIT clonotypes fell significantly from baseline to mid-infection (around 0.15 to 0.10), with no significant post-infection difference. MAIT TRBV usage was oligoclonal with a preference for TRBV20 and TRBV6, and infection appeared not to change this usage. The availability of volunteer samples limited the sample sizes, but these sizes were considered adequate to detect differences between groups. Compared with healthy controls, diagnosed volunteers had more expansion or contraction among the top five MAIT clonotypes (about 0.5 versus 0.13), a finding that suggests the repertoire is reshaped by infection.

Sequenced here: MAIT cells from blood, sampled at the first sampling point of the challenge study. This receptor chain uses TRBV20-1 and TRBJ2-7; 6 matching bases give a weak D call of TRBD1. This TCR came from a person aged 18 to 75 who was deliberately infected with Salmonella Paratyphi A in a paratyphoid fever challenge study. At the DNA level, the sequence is TGCAGTGCTAGCTCAGGGGAAAACTCCTACGAGCAGTACTTC. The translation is CSASSGENSYEQYF.